This T cell receptor beta chain was observed in a study of metastatic and nonmetastatic thyroid tumors. The CDR3 spans 14 residues. The J segment lost 4 bases and the V segment lost 3 bases, leaving 3 bases of the junction unmatched. TCRdb reanalyzed the PCR reads via MiXCR. Of about 16,000 clones listed, 20% to 30% are singletons. Not a single patient had been given any form of treatment at any point before undergoing thyroid surgery. Sequencing was performed on adjacent normal tissue. The sequence came from a female donor with papillary thyroid cancer or a benign thyroid nodule (not recorded which). Some clones in this sample may be carry-over from other donors' samples. This chain connects TRBV12-3 or TRBV12-4 to TRBJ2-7; the match to TRBD1 covers 10 bases. The CDR3 protein is CASSFGTGDYEQYF. The CDR3 nucleotides read TGTGCCAGCAGTTTTGGGACAGGGGATTACGAGCAGTACTTC.